The clone carrying this T cell receptor (beta chain) was detected once. The assay was immunoSEQ multiplex PCR, and TCRdb's table has in-frame clones only and misses some. The sample records 250,000 to 300,000 clones, around 80% being singletons. These data originate in a study of blood T cell repertoires in COVID-19. Sequences were obtained from peripheral blood. The receptor comes from a man of 80 years or more with acute or convalescent COVID-19.

The DNA for the CDR3 is TGTGCCAGCAGATCACAGGGGATCGACACTGAAGCTTTCTTT. This codes for CASRSQGIDTEAFF. V usage is TRBV7-8 and J usage is TRBJ1-1; TRBD1 agrees at 7 bases. With 6 bases clipped from V and 3 bases from J, the junction kept 7 bases outside the gene matches. CDR1 and CDR2 (germline): SGHVS, FQNEAQ. This CDR3 region has 14 residues. The variable domain in full, completed from reference TRBV7-8 and TRBJ1-1, reads GAGVSQSPRYKVAKRGQDVALRCDPISGHVSLFWYQQALGQGPEFLTYFQNEAQLDKSGLPSDRFFAERPEGSVSTLKIQRTQQEDSAVYLCASRSQGIDTEAFFGQGTRLTVV.